A single sample gave rise to the 28 T cell receptor beta chains below, sequenced in a study of OX40 agonist ivuxolimab in advanced cancers. Data came from immunoSEQ multiplex PCR; TCRdb stores just in-frame clones and leaves some out. This sample has about 51,000 clones, with around 77% found just once. The sequenced sample was CD4+ or CD8+ T cells sorted from blood, obtained in a trial of the OX40 agonist ivuxolimab. Source of these receptors: an adult with an advanced solid tumor such as melanoma, head and neck, liver or kidney cancer.

V usage is TRBV4-1 and J usage is TRBJ1-1; D gene unclear. Germline V lookup: CDR1 MGHRA, CDR2 YSYEKL. V lost 5 bases and J 0 bases, leaving 10 bases between the germline ends. The CDR3 length is 14 residues. CDR3 DNA: TGCGCCAGCAGCTCCCCCACTTTGAACACTGAAGCTTTCTTT. The encoded protein is CASSSPTLNTEAFF.

The CDR3: CASSFGRVGGITEAFF. CDR3 DNA: TGTGCCAGCAGCTTTGGCCGGGTTGGGGGCATCACTGAAGCTTTCTTT. The rearrangement joins TRBV11-2 to TRBJ1-1; a weak D match, TRBD1 (6 bases). Germline lookup yields CDR1 SGHAT and CDR2 FQNNGV. The CDR3 runs to 16 residues. Trimming shortened V by 3 bases and J by 4 bases, and 18 bases separated the two germline ends.

The chain couples TRBV9 to TRBJ1-5, with TRBD1 matching over 8 bases. Germline lookup yields CDR1 SGDLS and CDR2 YYNGEE. The CDR3 contains 19 residues. The J segment lost 0 bases and the V segment lost 2 bases, leaving 13 bases of the junction unmatched. The CDR3 loop is CASSVRETGEGYSNQPQHF. The CDR3, as DNA: TGTGCCAGCAGCGTTAGGGAGACAGGGGAGGGGTATAGCAATCAGCCCCAGCATTTT.

In regard to this clone: Compared with germline, one end of the junction differs, possibly owing to a read error. The CDR3 sequence is CASSLAIGYEQYF. In DNA form, the CDR3 reads TGTGCTAGCAGCTTAGCTATCGGCTACGAGCAGTACTTC. This chain connects TRBV7-7 to TRBJ2-7, with D hard to call. The CDR3 is 13 amino acids. Germline V gene sequence: CDR1 SSHAT, CDR2 FNYEAQ (reference sequence).

The V and J genes are TRBV5-1 and TRBJ1-5; weak D call: TRBD1 (5 bases). The CDR3 runs to 14 residues. The V gene's germline CDR1 is SGHRS and CDR2 YFSETQ. Trimming stripped 0 bases from V and 5 bases from J, with 9 bases between. Written as DNA, the CDR3 is TGCGCCAGCAGCTTGGGTCAGGGCGATCAGCCCCAGCATTTT. Amino acids: CASSLGQGDQPQHF.

Judged by abundance, this clone is medium-sized. V and J are TRBV19 and TRBJ1-5; D possibly corresponds to TRBD1 (5 bases). Looked up from germline, CDR1 is LNHDA and CDR2 is SQIVND (reference sequence). V lost 1 base to trimming and J lost 1 base, with 14 bases between them. The CDR3 runs to 17 residues. DNA for the CDR3: TGTGCCAGTAGTATAGGGCCTGGGGGGGGAAGCAATCAGCCCCAGCATTTT. Translation: CASSIGPGGGSNQPQHF.

The chain combines TRBV21-1 with TRBJ1-1; TRBD1, the table's D call, was not compared with the DNA. TRBV21-1 is reported as a pseudogene. The CDR3 is made up of 18 amino acids. The CDR3 nucleotides read TGTGCCAGCAGCAAAGGGGGCGGGACAGGGGGTATGAACACTGAAGCTTTCTTT. It specifies CASSKGGGTGGMNTEAFF.

This clone was detected a few times. This chain connects TRBV5-1 to TRBJ1-1; TRBD1 matches at 10 bases. This CDR3 comprises 16 residues. V dropped 0 bases and J dropped 6; count of bases not matched to a gene: 8. The V gene's germline CDR1 is SGHRS and CDR2 YFSETQ. The CDR3 loop is CASSLGPRQGASEAFF. CDR3 nucleotides: TGCGCCAGCAGCTTGGGGCCCCGACAGGGGGCATCTGAAGCTTTCTTT. Variable domain in full (rest from reference TRBV5-1 and TRBJ1-1): KAGVTQTPRYLIKTRGQQVTLSCSPISGHRSVSWYQQTPGQGLQFLFEYFSETQRNKGNFPGRFSGRQFSNSRSEMNVSTLELGDSALYLCASSLGPRQGASEAFFGQGTRLTVV.

A word on this clone: A read error may be the cause here, since a much bigger clone is one base away. The CDR3 protein is CASSLVGDTEAFF. The CDR3 region has the DNA TGTGCCAGCAGCTTAGTGGGGGACACTGAAGCTTTCTTT. The V and J genes are TRBV7-9 and TRBJ1-1; D might be TRBD1 (5 bases). V was clipped by 1 base and J by 3 bases, with 6 bases between them. Germline V gives CDR1 SEHNR, CDR2 FQNEAQ (reference sequence). This CDR3 spans 13 amino acids.

The CDR3 protein is CASSQSGSHRILGYGYTF. The CDR3 coding sequence is TGTGCCAGCAGCCAATCAGGAAGTCACAGAATCCTGGGTTATGGCTACACCTTC. This chain links TRBV27 with TRBJ1-2; D unresolved. The CDR3 spans 18 residues. V was cut by 6 bases and J by 5 bases, with 28 bases left in between. The germline V gene has CDR1 MNHEY and CDR2 SMNVEV (reference sequence).

The gene calls are TRBV27 and TRBJ1-2, with D perhaps TRBD1 (6 bases). Trimming took 3 bases from V and 4 from J, leaving 15 bases between them. Per germline, CDR1 MNHEY and CDR2 SMNVEV (reference sequence). The CDR3 runs 15 residues. The CDR3 nucleotides are TGTGCCAGCAGTTTGGTCACAGGGCCTCGCTATGGCTACACCTTC. It yields the protein CASSLVTGPRYGYTF.

The chain combines TRBV28 with TRBJ1-1, with D tentatively TRBD1 (5 bases). Trimming took 6 bases from V and 3 from J, leaving 11 bases between them. Germline loops: CDR1 MDHEN, CDR2 SYDVKM. CDR3 length: 13 amino acids. The chain's CDR3 is CASSPWGDTEAFF. CDR3 in DNA: TGTGCCAGCAGCCCTTGGGGGGACACTGAAGCTTTCTTT.

The chain uses TRBV5-1 and TRBJ1-4; D not certain. Germline loops: CDR1 SGHRS, CDR2 YFSETQ. Trimming took off 5 bases at V and 6 bases at J, with 11 bases between the two ends. CDR3 length: 13 amino acids. The CDR3 loop is CASSGVVDEKLFF. Written as DNA, the CDR3 is TGCGCCAGCAGTGGTGTCGTGGATGAAAAACTGTTTTTT.

The chain links TRBV23-1 to TRBJ2-7; D perhaps matches TRBD1 (5 bases). TRBV23-1 counts as an open reading frame of uncertain function. The CDR3 has 16 amino acids. V lost 1 base and J lost 4, with 17 bases in between. The CDR3 region has the DNA TGCGCCAGCAGTCAATTCAGCCAGGGAAGGGCGTACGAGCAGTACTTC. Protein: CASSQFSQGRAYEQYF.

This clone appeared a few times. The chain recombines TRBV5-8 with TRBJ2-7, with TRBD2 identical over 10 bases. CDR3 length: 13 amino acids. Per the germline V gene, CDR1 is SGHTS and CDR2 is YDEGEE. Trimming removed 9 bases from V and 3 bases from J; junction bases left unmatched: 6. The CDR3 nucleotides are TGTGCCATCCGCGGACTAGCGGACTACGAGCAGTACTTC. It is translated as CAIRGLADYEQYF.

The CDR3 region is CASSEGQGAGGNTIYF. CDR3 in DNA: TGTGCCAGCAGCGAGGGACAGGGGGCTGGTGGAAACACCATATATTTT. The chain carries TRBV9 and TRBJ1-3; 12 bases match TRBD1. This CDR3 contains 16 residues. Germline V gene lookup returns CDR1 SGDLS and CDR2 YYNGEE. The V and J ends lost 3 bases and 3 bases, in that order; junction bases with no gene match: 4.

The V call is TRBV7-8, the J call TRBJ2-5, with D tentatively TRBD1 or TRBD2 (5 bases each). Trimming removed 1 base from V and 5 bases from J, with 8 bases in between. Germline assignment: CDR1 SGHVS and CDR2 FQNEAQ. This CDR3 comprises 13 residues. The CDR3 loop is CASSLGGGETQYF. The CDR3 DNA is TGTGCCAGCAGCTTAGGTGGGGGTGAGACCCAGTACTTC.

This sequence joins TRBV4-1 and TRBJ1-1; no clear D. This CDR3 contains 15 residues. Germline V lookup: CDR1 MGHRA, CDR2 YSYEKL. The V gene lost 10 bases and the J gene lost 10 bases, with 28 bases spanning the gap. CDR3 in amino acids: CAISLGKRNENGAFF. The CDR3, as DNA: TGCGCCATTTCTTTGGGGAAACGGAACGAGAATGGAGCTTTCTTT.

The chain uses TRBV2 and TRBJ2-3; TRBD2 agrees at 9 bases. After removal of 4 bases from V and 2 bases from J, the junction contained 4 bases not matched to a gene. This CDR3 comprises 15 residues. Germline loops: CDR1 SNHLY, CDR2 FYNNEI. Here the CDR3 reads CASSGTSVLTDTQYF. The CDR3 region has the DNA TGTGCCAGCAGTGGGACTAGCGTTCTCACAGATACGCAGTATTTT.

The V and J genes are TRBV25-1 and TRBJ2-2; no definite D call. The V end lost 5 bases, the J end lost 2 bases, and 3 bases lay between the germline ends. Germline lookup yields CDR1 MGHDK and CDR2 SYGVNS. CDR3 size: 12 residues. DNA for the CDR3: TGTGCCAGCAGTATTAACACCGGGGAGCTGTTTTTT. This sequence encodes CASSINTGELFF.

The rearrangement joins TRBV5-4 to TRBJ2-7; 7 nucleotides line up with TRBD2. The CDR3 length is 14 residues. The junction had 11 bases not matched to a gene; V was cut back by 4 bases and J by 7 bases. Germline V gives CDR1 SGHNT, CDR2 YYREEE (reference sequence). CDR3 residues: CASSAGEGGREQYF. The CDR3 nucleotides read TGTGCCAGCAGCGCGGGGGAGGGAGGGAGAGAGCAGTACTTC.

The gene calls are TRBV11-3 and TRBJ2-1; unclear D gene. Trimming cost V 0 bases and J 4 bases, with 4 bases left between them. Per germline, CDR1 SGHNT and CDR2 YENEEA. CDR3 length equals 13 residues. This chain's CDR3 is CASSLDRYNEQFF. The CDR3 DNA is TGTGCCAGCAGCTTAGATCGTTACAATGAGCAGTTCTTC.

This rearrangement joins TRBV9 to TRBJ2-5; TRBD2 agrees at 7 bases. CDR3 size: 18 residues. In germline, CDR1 is SGDLS, CDR2 YYNGEE. V was pared by 3 bases and J by 2 bases, with 16 bases of the junction left unmatched. The CDR3 sequence is CASSGDYPTHLIQETQYF. CDR3 nucleotides: TGTGCCAGCAGCGGGGACTATCCTACACATCTAATACAAGAGACCCAGTACTTC.

The table lists this clone with a count of one. The chain recombines TRBV5-1 with TRBJ2-1; 8 bases match TRBD1. Germline-derived CDR1 and CDR2 are SGHRS and YFSETQ. J gave up 6 bases and V 2 bases, and 7 bases lay outside the gene matches. The CDR3 sequence is 15 residues long. The CDR3 DNA is TGCGCCAGCAGCTTCCCCAGGGGGCAAATCAATGAGCAGTTCTTC. Encoded protein: CASSFPRGQINEQFF.

The chain employs TRBV10-2 and TRBJ2-7; 9 positions agree with TRBD2. The germline gives CDR1 WSHSY, CDR2 SAAADI. The CDR3 runs 13 residues. After removal of 7 bases from V and 0 bases from J, the junction contained 1 base not matched to a gene. DNA of the CDR3: TGCGCCAGCAAGACTAGCGGCTCCTACGAGCAGTACTTC. It translates to CASKTSGSYEQYF.

The DNA for the CDR3 is TGTGCCAGCAGCAACCGGGCCAACAATGAGCAGTTCTTC. The encoded protein is CASSNRANNEQFF. The genes are TRBV11-3 and TRBJ2-1; no reliable D call. The CDR3 loop spans 13 amino acids. Germline CDR1 and CDR2: SGHNT and YENEEA. V was shortened by 5 bases and J by 5 bases, with 10 bases between the two germline ends.

The chain recombines TRBV9 with TRBJ2-6; D possibly uses TRBD1 or TRBD2 (5 bases each). V gave up 3 bases and J gave up 3 bases, with 10 bases separating them. The CDR3 length is 15 residues. From germline, CDR1 is SGDLS and CDR2 YYNGEE. CDR3 bases: TGTGCCAGCAGCGAAGGGGCGGGTGGGGCCAACGTCCTGACTTTC. This sequence encodes CASSEGAGGANVLTF.

The gene calls are TRBV7-9 and TRBJ2-7; D is undetermined. This CDR3 spans 13 amino acids. Germline V gene data show CDR1 as SEHNR and CDR2 as FQNEAQ (reference sequence). Trimming stripped 7 bases from V and 6 bases from J, with 16 bases between. The chain's CDR3 is CASTPLGLGEQYF. The DNA of the CDR3 is TGTGCCAGCACCCCCCTGGGGTTAGGCGAGCAGTACTTC.